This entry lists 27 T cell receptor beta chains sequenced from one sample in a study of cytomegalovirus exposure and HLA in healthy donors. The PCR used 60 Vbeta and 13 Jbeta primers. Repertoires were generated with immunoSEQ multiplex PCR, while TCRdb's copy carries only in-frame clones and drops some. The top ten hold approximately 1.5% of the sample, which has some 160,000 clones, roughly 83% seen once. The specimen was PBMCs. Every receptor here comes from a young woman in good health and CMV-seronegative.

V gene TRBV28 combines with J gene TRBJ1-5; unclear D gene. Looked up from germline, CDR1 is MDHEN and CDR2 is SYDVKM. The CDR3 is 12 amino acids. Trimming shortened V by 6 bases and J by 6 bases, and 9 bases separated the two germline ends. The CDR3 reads CASRNSVQPQHF. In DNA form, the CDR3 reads TGTGCCAGCAGAAACAGTGTTCAGCCCCAGCATTTT.

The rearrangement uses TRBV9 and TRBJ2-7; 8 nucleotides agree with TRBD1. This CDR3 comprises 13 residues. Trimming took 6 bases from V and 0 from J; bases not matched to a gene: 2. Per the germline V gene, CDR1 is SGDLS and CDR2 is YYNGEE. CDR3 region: CASTTGDSYEQYF. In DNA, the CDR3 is TGTGCCAGCACGACAGGGGACTCCTACGAGCAGTACTTC.

CDR3 region: CASKDATGIRTEAFF. DNA of the CDR3: TGTGCCAGCAAAGACGCGACAGGGATTAGGACTGAAGCTTTCTTT. This chain uses TRBV28 with TRBJ1-1, with TRBD1 matching over 7 bases. The CDR3 has 15 residues. Germline V gene lookup returns CDR1 MDHEN and CDR2 SYDVKM. The V and J ends lost 7 bases and 5 bases, in that order; junction bases with no gene match: 13. Full variable domain (rest looked up from reference TRBV28 and TRBJ1-1): DVKVTQSSRYLVKRTGEKVFLECVQDMDHENMFWYRQDPGLGLRLIYFSYDVKMKEKGDIPEGYSVSREKKERFSLILESASTNQTSMYLCASKDATGIRTEAFFGQGTRLTVV.

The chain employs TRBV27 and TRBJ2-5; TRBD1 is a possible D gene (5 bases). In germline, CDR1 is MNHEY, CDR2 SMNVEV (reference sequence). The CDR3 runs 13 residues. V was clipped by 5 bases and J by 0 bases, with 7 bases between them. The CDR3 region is CASSMTDQETQYF. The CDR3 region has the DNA TGTGCCAGCAGTATGACAGACCAAGAGACCCAGTACTTC.

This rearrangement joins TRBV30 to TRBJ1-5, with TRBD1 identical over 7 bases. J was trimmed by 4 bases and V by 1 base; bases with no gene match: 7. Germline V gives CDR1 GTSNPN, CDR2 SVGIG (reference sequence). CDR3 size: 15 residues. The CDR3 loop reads CAWSGGTASNQPQHF. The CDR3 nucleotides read TGTGCCTGGAGTGGAGGGACAGCCTCGAATCAGCCCCAGCATTTT.

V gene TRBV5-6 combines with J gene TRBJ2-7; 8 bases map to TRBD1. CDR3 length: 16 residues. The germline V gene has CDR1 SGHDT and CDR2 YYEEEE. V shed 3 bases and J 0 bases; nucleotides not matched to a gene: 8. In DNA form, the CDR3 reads TGTGCCAGCAGCTCCACCGGGACAGGATACTCCTACGAGCAGTACTTC. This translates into CASSSTGTGYSYEQYF.

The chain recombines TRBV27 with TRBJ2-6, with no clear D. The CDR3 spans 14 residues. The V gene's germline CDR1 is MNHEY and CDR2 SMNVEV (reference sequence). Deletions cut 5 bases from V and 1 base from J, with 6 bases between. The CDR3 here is CASSRLSGANVLTF. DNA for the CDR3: TGTGCCAGCAGTCGTTTATCTGGGGCCAACGTCCTGACTTTC.

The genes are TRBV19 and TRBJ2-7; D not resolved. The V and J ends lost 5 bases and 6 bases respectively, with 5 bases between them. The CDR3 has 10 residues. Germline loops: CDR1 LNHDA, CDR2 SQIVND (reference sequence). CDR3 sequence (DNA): TGTGCCAGTAGTCGCGGCGAGCAGTACTTC. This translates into CASSRGEQYF.

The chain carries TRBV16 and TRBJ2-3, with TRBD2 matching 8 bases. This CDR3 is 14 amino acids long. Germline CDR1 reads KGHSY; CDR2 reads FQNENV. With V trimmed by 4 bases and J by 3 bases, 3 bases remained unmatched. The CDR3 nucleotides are TGTGCCAGCAGCCCGACTAGCGAGACAGATACGCAGTATTTT. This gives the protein CASSPTSETDTQYF.

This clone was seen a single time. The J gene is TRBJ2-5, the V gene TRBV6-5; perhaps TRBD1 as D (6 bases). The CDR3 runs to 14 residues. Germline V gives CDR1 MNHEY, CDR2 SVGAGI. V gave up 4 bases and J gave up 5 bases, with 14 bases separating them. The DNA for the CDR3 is TGTGCCAGCAGTTCTCTGACAGGAAGGGAGACCCAGTACTTC. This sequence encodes CASSSLTGRETQYF.

CDR3 residues: CASSPPGGASSGNTIYF. The CDR3 DNA is TGTGCCAGCTCGCCCCCCGGGGGGGCCTCCTCTGGAAACACCATATATTTT. The genes are TRBV18 and TRBJ1-3; D may be TRBD1 (6 bases). The CDR3 runs to 17 residues. Per germline, CDR1 KGHSH and CDR2 LQKENI. Trimming stripped 6 bases from V and 0 bases from J, with 18 bases between.

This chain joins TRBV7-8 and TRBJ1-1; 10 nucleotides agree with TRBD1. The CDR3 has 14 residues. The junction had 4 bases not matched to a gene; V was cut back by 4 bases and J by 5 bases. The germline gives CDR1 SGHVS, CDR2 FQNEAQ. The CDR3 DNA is TGTGCCAGCAGCTCGACAGGGGGCGGTACTGAAGCTTTCTTT. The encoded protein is CASSSTGGGTEAFF.

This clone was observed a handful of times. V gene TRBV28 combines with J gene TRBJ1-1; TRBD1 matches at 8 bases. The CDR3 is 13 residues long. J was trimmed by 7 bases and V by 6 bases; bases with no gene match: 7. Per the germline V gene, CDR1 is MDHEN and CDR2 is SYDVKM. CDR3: CASSLDRGLEAFF. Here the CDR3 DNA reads TGTGCCAGCAGCCTCGACAGGGGACTTGAAGCTTTCTTT.

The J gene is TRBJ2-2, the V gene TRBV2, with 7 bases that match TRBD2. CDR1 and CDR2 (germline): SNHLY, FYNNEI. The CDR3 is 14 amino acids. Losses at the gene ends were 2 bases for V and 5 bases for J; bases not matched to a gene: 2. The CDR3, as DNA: TGTGCCAGCAGTGAACAGGGAGGGACCGGGGAGCTGTTTTTT. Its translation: CASSEQGGTGELFF.

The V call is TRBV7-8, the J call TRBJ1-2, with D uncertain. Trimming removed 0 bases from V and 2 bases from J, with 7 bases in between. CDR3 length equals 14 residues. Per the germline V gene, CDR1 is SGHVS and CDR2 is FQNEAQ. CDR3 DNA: TGTGCCAGCAGCTTAGCGTCGAGGAACTATGGCTACACCTTC. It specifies CASSLASRNYGYTF.

The CDR3 DNA sequence: TGTGCCAGCAGCTTAGGCAGGGTGGGACTAGCGGGGGACCAAGAGACCCAGTACTTC. Translated, it gives CASSLGRVGLAGDQETQYF. The chain links TRBV11-2 to TRBJ2-5, with 14 bases aligning to TRBD2. Trimming removed 1 base from V and 0 bases from J; junction bases left unmatched: 7. From germline, CDR1 is SGHAT and CDR2 FQNNGV. This CDR3 contains 19 residues.

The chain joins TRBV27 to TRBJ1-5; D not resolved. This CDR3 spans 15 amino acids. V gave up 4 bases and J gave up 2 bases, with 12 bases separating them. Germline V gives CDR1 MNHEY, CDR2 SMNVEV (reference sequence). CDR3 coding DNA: TGTGCCAGCAGTTCGGGGTCTTGGGGCAATCAGCCCCAGCATTTT. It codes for CASSSGSWGNQPQHF.

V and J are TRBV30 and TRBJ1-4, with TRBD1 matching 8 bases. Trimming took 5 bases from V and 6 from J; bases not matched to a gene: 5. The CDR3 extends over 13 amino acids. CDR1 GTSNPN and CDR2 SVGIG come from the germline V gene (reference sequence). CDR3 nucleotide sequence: TGTGCCTGGTCGGGGACAGGCCATGAAAAACTGTTTTTT. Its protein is CAWSGTGHEKLFF.

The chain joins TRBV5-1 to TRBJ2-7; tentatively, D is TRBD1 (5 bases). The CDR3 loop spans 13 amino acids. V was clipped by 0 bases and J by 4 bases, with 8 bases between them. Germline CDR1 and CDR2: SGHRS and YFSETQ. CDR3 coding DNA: TGCGCCAGCAGCTTGGTAGCAGGGTACGAGCAGTACTTC. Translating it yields CASSLVAGYEQYF.

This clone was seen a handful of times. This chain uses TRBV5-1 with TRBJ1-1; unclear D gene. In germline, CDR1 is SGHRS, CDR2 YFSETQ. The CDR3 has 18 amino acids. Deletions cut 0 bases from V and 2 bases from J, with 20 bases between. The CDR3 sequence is CASSLESNGGFRNTEAFF. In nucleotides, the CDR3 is TGCGCCAGCAGCTTGGAGAGTAATGGAGGGTTCAGAAACACTGAAGCTTTCTTT.

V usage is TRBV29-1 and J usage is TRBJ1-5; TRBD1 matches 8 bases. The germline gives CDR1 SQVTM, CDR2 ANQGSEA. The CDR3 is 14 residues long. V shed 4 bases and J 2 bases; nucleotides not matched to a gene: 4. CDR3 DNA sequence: TGCAGCGTTGTAACAGGGGGAGGCAATCAGCCCCAGCATTTT. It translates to CSVVTGGGNQPQHF.

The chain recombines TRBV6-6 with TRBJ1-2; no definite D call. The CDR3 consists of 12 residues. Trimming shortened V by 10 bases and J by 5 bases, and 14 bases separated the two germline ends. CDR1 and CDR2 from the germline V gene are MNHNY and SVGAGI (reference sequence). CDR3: CATLTDEYGYTF. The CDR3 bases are TGTGCCACCCTAACAGACGAGTATGGCTACACCTTC.

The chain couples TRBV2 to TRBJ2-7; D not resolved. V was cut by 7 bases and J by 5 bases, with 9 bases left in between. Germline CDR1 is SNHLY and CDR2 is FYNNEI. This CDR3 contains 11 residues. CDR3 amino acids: CASIWRNEQYF. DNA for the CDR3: TGTGCCAGCATTTGGCGGAACGAGCAGTACTTC.

Written as DNA, the CDR3 is TGTGCCAGCAGTGAAACAGGGTTGAACACTGAAGCTTTCTTT. It specifies CASSETGLNTEAFF. The chain joins TRBV25-1 to TRBJ1-1; possible D gene TRBD1, 6 bases. With 2 bases removed from V and 0 bases from J, the gap between germline ends came to 7 bases. The CDR3 is 14 amino acids. Germline CDR1 and CDR2: MGHDK and SYGVNS.

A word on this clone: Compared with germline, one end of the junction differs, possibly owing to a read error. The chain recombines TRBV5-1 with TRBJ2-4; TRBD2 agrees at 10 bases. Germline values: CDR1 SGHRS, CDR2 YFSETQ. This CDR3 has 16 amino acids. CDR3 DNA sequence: TGCGCCAGCAGCGTAACTAGCGGGGCAGCCAAAAACAGTCAGTACTTC. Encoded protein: CASSVTSGAAKNSQYF.

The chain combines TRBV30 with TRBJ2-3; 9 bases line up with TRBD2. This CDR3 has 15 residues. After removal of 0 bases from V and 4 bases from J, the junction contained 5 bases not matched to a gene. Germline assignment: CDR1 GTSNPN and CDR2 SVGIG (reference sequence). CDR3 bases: TGTGCCTGGAGTGTGGTAGCGGGAGCGGCAGATACGCAGTATTTT. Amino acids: CAWSVVAGAADTQYF.

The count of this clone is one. The CDR3 here is CASIGQGSQPQHF. CDR3 DNA sequence: TGTGCCAGTATCGGGCAGGGGAGTCAGCCCCAGCATTTT. The gene calls are TRBV19 and TRBJ1-5; possible D gene TRBD1, 6 bases. Germline-derived CDR1 and CDR2 are LNHDA and SQIVND (reference sequence). The length of the CDR3 is 13 residues. V was cut by 7 bases and J by 6 bases, with 13 bases left in between.